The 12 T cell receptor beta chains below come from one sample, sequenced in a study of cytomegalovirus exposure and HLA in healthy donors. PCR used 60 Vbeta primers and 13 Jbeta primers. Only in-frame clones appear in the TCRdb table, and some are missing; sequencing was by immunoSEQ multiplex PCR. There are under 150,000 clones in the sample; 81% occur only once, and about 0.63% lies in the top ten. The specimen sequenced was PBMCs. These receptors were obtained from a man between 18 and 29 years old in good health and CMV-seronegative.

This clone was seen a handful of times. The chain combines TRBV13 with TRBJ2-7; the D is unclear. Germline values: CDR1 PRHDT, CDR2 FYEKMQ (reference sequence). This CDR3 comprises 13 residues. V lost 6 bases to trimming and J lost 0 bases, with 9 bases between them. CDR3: CASRFRSSYEQYF. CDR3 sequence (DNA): TGTGCCAGCAGATTTCGGTCCTCCTACGAGCAGTACTTC. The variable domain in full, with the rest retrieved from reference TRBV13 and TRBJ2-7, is AAGVIQSPRHLIKEKRETATLKCYPIPRHDTVYWYQQGPGQDPQFLISFYEKMQSDKGSIPDRFSAQQFSDYHSELNMSSLELGDSALYFCASRFRSSYEQYFGPGTRLTVT.

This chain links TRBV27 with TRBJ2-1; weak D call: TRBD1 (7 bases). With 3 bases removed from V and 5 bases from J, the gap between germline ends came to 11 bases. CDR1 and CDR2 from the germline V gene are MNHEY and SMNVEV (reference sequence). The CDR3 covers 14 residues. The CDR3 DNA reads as TGTGCCAGCAGTTTCGCAGGGGGGCACAATGAGCAGTTCTTC. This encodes CASSFAGGHNEQFF.

CDR3 DNA: TGTGCCAGCAGTCCAGTGCCAGGGGGGACCCAGTACTTC. This translates into CASSPVPGGTQYF. The genes are TRBV27 and TRBJ2-5; 7 bases match TRBD1. This CDR3 has 13 residues. Unmatched junction bases numbered 7, after V lost 5 bases and J lost 7 bases. Per the germline V gene, CDR1 is MNHEY and CDR2 is SMNVEV (reference sequence).

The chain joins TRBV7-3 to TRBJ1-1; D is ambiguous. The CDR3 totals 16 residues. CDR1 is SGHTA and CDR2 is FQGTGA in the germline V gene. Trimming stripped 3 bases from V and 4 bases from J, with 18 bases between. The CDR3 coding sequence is TGTGCCAGCAGCTTTAACCTGGTCGGGGTTGGCACTGAAGCTTTCTTT. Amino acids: CASSFNLVGVGTEAFF.

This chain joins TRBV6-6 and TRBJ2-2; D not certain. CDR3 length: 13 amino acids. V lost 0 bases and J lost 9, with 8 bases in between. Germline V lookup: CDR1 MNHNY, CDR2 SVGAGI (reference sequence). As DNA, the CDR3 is TGTGCCAGCAGTTACTCACCCTACCGGGAGCTGTTTTTT. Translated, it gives CASSYSPYRELFF.

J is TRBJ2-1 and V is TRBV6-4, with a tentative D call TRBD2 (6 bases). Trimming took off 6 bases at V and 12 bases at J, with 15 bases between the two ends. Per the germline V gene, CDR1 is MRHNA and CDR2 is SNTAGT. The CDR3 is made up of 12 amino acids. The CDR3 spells CASREGSGPQFF. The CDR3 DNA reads TGTGCCAGCAGGGAGGGGTCAGGGCCGCAGTTCTTC.

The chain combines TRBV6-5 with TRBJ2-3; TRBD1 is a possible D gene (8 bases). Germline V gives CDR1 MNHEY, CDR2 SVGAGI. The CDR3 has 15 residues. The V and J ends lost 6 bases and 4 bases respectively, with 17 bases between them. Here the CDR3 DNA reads TGTGCCAGCAGAAACAGGGGGGGGACCCCAGATACGCAGTATTTT. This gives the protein CASRNRGGTPDTQYF.

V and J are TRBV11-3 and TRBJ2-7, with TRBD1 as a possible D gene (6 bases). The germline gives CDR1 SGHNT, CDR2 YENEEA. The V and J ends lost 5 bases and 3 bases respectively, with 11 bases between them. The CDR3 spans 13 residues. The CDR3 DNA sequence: TGTGCCAGCAGCCGGGGACAAATCTACGAGCAGTACTTC. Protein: CASSRGQIYEQYF.

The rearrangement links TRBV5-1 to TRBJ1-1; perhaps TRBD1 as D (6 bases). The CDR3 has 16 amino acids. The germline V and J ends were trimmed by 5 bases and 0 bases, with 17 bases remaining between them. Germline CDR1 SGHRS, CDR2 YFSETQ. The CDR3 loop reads CASSGGQRVLNTEAFF. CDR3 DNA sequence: TGCGCCAGCAGTGGCGGACAGCGCGTCCTGAACACTGAAGCTTTCTTT. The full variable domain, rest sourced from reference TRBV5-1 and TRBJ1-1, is KAGVTQTPRYLIKTRGQQVTLSCSPISGHRSVSWYQQTPGQGLQFLFEYFSETQRNKGNFPGRFSGRQFSNSRSEMNVSTLELGDSALYLCASSGGQRVLNTEAFFGQGTRLTVV.

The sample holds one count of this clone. The CDR3 loop reads CAISGGGRAGDQPQHF. In DNA form, the CDR3 reads TGTGCCATCAGTGGGGGAGGTCGGGCAGGCGATCAGCCCCAGCATTTT. This chain joins TRBV10-3 and TRBJ1-5; D not resolved. Germline CDR1 ENHRY, CDR2 SYGVKD. The germline V and J ends were trimmed by 4 bases and 5 bases, with 18 bases remaining between them. This CDR3 has 16 residues.

The CDR3 sequence is CASSLLFAPEKLFF. The CDR3 DNA reads as TGCGCCAGCAGCTTGTTGTTTGCGCCAGAAAAACTGTTTTTT. The rearrangement uses TRBV5-1 and TRBJ1-4; D gene ambiguous. Trimming left V 1 base short and J 8 bases short, with 12 bases between. This CDR3 contains 14 residues. CDR1 and CDR2 from the germline V gene are SGHRS and YFSETQ.

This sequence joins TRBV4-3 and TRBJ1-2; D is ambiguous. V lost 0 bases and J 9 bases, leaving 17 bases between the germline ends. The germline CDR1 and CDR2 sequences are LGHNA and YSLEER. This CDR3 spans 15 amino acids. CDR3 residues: CASSQEYRGFGSYTF. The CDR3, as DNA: TGCGCCAGCAGCCAAGAATATCGAGGGTTTGGTAGCTACACCTTC.